The next 13 T cell receptor beta chains were all read from a single sample in a study of T cells after posttransplantation cyclophosphamide. Only in-frame clones appear in the TCRdb table, and some are missing; sequencing was by immunoSEQ multiplex PCR. The sample shows tens of thousands of clones, just under 95% of them seen only once. Sequenced: PBMCs. Receptors originate from a woman aged 25-40 years in good health and a related stem cell transplant donor.

V and J are TRBV9 and TRBJ1-2; 7 positions match TRBD1. The V segment lost 6 bases and the J segment 4 bases; nucleotides outside the gene matches: 9. The CDR3 length is 14 residues. Germline V gene lookup returns CDR1 SGDLS and CDR2 YYNGEE. The CDR3 region is CASNQGGEVYGYTF. CDR3 sequence (DNA): TGTGCCAGCAACCAGGGGGGGGAGGTCTATGGCTACACCTTC.

Here the CDR3 DNA reads TGTGCCAGCAGTCTTCAGGGTGACTATGGCTACACCTTC. This codes for CASSLQGDYGYTF. The chain couples TRBV28 to TRBJ1-2; TRBD1 is a possible D gene (5 bases). Germline CDR1 and CDR2: MDHEN and SYDVKM. Trimming shortened V by 5 bases and J by 3 bases, and 10 bases separated the two germline ends. This CDR3 contains 13 residues.

CDR3 in amino acids: CASSLTGGPPYTEAFF. The CDR3 DNA follows: TGTGCCAGCAGCTTAACGGGGGGCCCCCCCTACACTGAAGCTTTCTTT. The chain carries TRBV7-3 and TRBJ1-1; a weak D match, TRBD1 (6 bases). V was pared by 0 bases and J by 3 bases, with 14 bases between. The CDR3 consists of 16 residues. Germline V CDR1 and CDR2: SGHTA, FQGTGA.

The rearrangement links TRBV6-5 to TRBJ1-1, with D perhaps matching TRBD1 (5 bases). This CDR3 has 14 residues. Germline CDR1 reads MNHEY; CDR2 reads SVGAGI. V was clipped by 7 bases and J by 4 bases, with 16 bases between them. The CDR3 loop reads CASNERAGVTEAFF. In nucleotides, the CDR3 is TGTGCCAGCAATGAACGTGCGGGGGTCACTGAAGCTTTCTTT.

The chain is built from TRBV5-1 and TRBJ1-1, with D possibly being TRBD1 (6 bases). In germline, CDR1 is SGHRS, CDR2 YFSETQ. Trimming left V 4 bases short and J 1 base short, with 11 bases between. The CDR3 covers 14 residues. The CDR3 DNA follows: TGCGCCAGCAGCCCCCGGGGGCGGAACACTGAAGCTTTCTTT. Translated: CASSPRGRNTEAFF.

This clone was seen a handful of times. The gene calls are TRBV6-6 and TRBJ1-2, with a possible D match to TRBD1 (5 bases). The CDR3 consists of 12 residues. CDR1 and CDR2 (germline): MNHNY, SVGAGI (reference sequence). Trimming pared 1 base from V and 6 bases from J, leaving 6 bases between. CDR3 nucleotides: TGTGCCAGCAGTTACTGGGGGGATGGCTACACCTTC. This codes for CASSYWGDGYTF.

The rearrangement joins TRBV12-5 to TRBJ2-3; TRBD1 matches at 7 bases. The germline V gene encodes CDR1 LGHNT and CDR2 FRNRAP. The CDR3 loop spans 11 amino acids. After removal of 5 bases from V and 11 bases from J, the junction contained 4 bases not matched to a gene. CDR3 protein: CASGTGQKQYF. In DNA form, the CDR3 reads TGTGCTAGTGGTACGGGACAGAAGCAGTATTTT. Full variable domain (missing parts from reference TRBV12-5 and TRBJ2-3): DARVTQTPRHKVTEMGQEVTMRCQPILGHNTVFWYRQTMMQGLELLAYFRNRAPLDDSGMPKDRFSAEMPDATLATLKIQPSEPRDSAVYFCASGTGQKQYFGPGTRLTVL.

The rearrangement joins TRBV19 to TRBJ1-1, with a tentative D call TRBD1 (6 bases). Germline CDR1 and CDR2: LNHDA and SQIVND (reference sequence). CDR3 size: 14 residues. V lost 6 bases and J lost 1, with 12 bases in between. CDR3 protein: CASRQGGTNTEAFF. DNA of the CDR3: TGTGCCAGTAGACAGGGAGGGACGAACACTGAAGCTTTCTTT.

The chain joins TRBV7-2 to TRBJ2-7, with 7 bases lining up with TRBD2. CDR1 is SGHTA, CDR2 FQGNSA, per germline. V gave up 6 bases and J gave up 6 bases; unmatched junction bases: 8. CDR3 size: 13 residues. The CDR3 spells CASSQRGQREQYF. For the CDR3, the DNA is TGTGCCAGCAGTCAGCGGGGCCAACGCGAGCAGTACTTC. The full variable domain, in which reference TRBV7-2 and TRBJ2-7 provide the parts outside the CDR3, is GAGVSQSPSNKVTEKGKDVELRCDPISGHTALYWYRQSLGQGLEFLIYFQGNSAPDKSGLPSDRFSAERTGGSVSTLTIQRTQQEDSAVYLCASSQRGQREQYFGPGTRLTVT.

The chain couples TRBV6-1 to TRBJ1-4, with 7 bases matching TRBD1. This CDR3 has 14 residues. CDR1 and CDR2 (germline): MNHNS, SASEGT. The junction had 4 bases not matched to a gene; V was cut back by 4 bases and J by 5 bases. Here the CDR3 DNA reads TGTGCCAGCAGTGGGGACAGAACAAATGAAAAACTGTTTTTT. Protein product: CASSGDRTNEKLFF.

The rearrangement uses TRBV4-1 and TRBJ1-2; the D is unclear. In germline, CDR1 is MGHRA, CDR2 YSYEKL. The V end was cut by 0 bases, the J end by 7 bases, with 6 bases between. The CDR3 loop spans 12 amino acids. The CDR3, as DNA: TGCGCCAGCAGCCAAGATGTCGGTGGCTACACCTTC. Protein: CASSQDVGGYTF.

The genes are TRBV10-1 and TRBJ2-5; D ambiguous. The germline V and J ends were trimmed by 3 bases and 1 base, with 9 bases remaining between them. Per the germline V gene, CDR1 is WNHNN and CDR2 is SYGVQD (reference sequence). The length of the CDR3 is 14 residues. The CDR3 spells CASSETGLQETQYF. The CDR3 DNA reads TGCGCCAGCAGTGAAACCGGCCTCCAAGAGACCCAGTACTTC.

This clone was seen only once. The genes are TRBV10-3 and TRBJ2-2; 8 bases agree with TRBD1. Germline lookup yields CDR1 ENHRY and CDR2 SYGVKD. The CDR3 is 13 residues long. V gave up 5 bases and J gave up 7 bases; unmatched junction bases: 3. Written as DNA, the CDR3 is TGTGCCATCAGTAGACAGGGGCTCGGGGAGCTGTTTTTT. Amino acids: CAISRQGLGELFF.